One and the same sample provided the 6 T cell receptor beta chains below, sequenced in a study of type 1 and type 2 diabetes patients. Amplification started from genomic DNA. The TCR beta CDR3 region was amplified using 30 forward and 13 reverse primers. One entry per CDR3 protein results from TCRdb running MiXCR on the multiplex PCR reads. The sample includes about 250,000 distinct CDR3 sequences, roughly 44% of them seen just once. Sequences were obtained from peripheral blood mononuclear cells (PBMCs). The receptor set was obtained from a man aged 18-30 years with type 2 diabetes.

This clonotype appeared a few times. The CDR3 here is CATSSRVGLNNYGYTF. CDR3 in DNA: TGTGCCACCAGCAGCAGGGTGGGTTTGAATAACTATGGCTACACCTTC. The chain employs TRBV15 and TRBJ1-2, with D maybe TRBD1 (5 bases). Trimming cost V 3 bases and J 1 base, with 15 bases left between them. Per germline, CDR1 LNHNV and CDR2 YYDKDF (reference sequence). The CDR3 spans 16 residues.

The chain combines TRBV20-1 with TRBJ2-7; either TRBD1 or TRBD2 may supply D (6 bases each). Trimming left V 3 bases short and J 2 bases short, with 11 bases between. The CDR3 has 13 residues. Germline-derived CDR1 and CDR2 are DFQATT and SNEGSKA (reference sequence). The CDR3, as DNA: TGCAGTGCTAGTGGAGGGGGGACCTACGAGCAGTACTTC. Residues: CSASGGGTYEQYF.

For this clonotype: Since the CDR3 does not end with the conserved phenylalanine or tryptophan, this likely comes from a read error. The chain uses TRBV7-6 and TRBJ2-7, with unresolved D. Germline V gene lookup returns CDR1 SGHVS and CDR2 FNYEAQ. V shed 1 base and J shed 3 bases, with 7 bases lying between them. The CDR3 spans 13 residues. This CDR3 is CASSLGQIYEQYL. CDR3 bases: TGTGCCAGCAGCTTAGGCCAGATCTACGAGCAGTACCTC.

This clonotype was recorded at least ten times. The chain has TRBV20-1 and TRBJ2-7; the match to TRBD1 covers 7 bases. V gave up 6 bases and J gave up 3 bases; unmatched junction bases: 8. The CDR3 is 13 residues long. In germline, CDR1 is DFQATT, CDR2 SNEGSKA (reference sequence). The CDR3 nucleotides are TGCAGTGCCCCTGACAGGGTTTTCTACGAGCAGTACTTC. Its translation: CSAPDRVFYEQYF.

V and J are TRBV27 and TRBJ1-6, with TRBD1 matching over 7 bases. The length of the CDR3 is 14 residues. V was clipped by 6 bases and J by 8 bases; unmatched bases: 7. Germline V gene data show CDR1 as MNHEY and CDR2 as SMNVEV (reference sequence). In DNA form, the CDR3 reads TGTGCCAGCAGCCTTAGGGACAGATATTCACCCCTCCACTTT. It encodes CASSLRDRYSPLHF.

The V gene is TRBV20-1, the J gene TRBJ1-5; D not certain. The CDR3 covers 12 residues. Germline V gives CDR1 DFQATT, CDR2 SNEGSKA (reference sequence). With 3 bases removed from V and 6 bases from J, the gap between germline ends came to 9 bases. In nucleotides, the CDR3 is TGCAGTGCTAGCCAGGCGGGTCAGCCCCAGCATTTT. It codes for CSASQAGQPQHF.